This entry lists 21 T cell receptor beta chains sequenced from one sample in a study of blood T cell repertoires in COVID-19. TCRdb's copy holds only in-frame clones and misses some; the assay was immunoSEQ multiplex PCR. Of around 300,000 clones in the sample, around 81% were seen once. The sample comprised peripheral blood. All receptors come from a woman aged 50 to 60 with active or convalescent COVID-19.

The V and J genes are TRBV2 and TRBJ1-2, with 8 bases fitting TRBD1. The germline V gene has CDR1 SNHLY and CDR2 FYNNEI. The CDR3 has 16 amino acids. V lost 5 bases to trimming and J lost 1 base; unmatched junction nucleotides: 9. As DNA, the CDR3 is TGTGCCAGCAGTCTTATCGGGACAGGAAGTAACTATGGCTACACCTTC. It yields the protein CASSLIGTGSNYGYTF.

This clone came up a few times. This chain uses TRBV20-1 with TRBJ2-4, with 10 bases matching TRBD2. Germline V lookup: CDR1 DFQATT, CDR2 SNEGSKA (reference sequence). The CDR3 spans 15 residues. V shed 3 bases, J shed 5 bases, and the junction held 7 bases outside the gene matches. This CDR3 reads CSASSGTSVQNIQYF. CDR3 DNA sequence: TGCAGTGCTAGTTCCGGGACTAGCGTCCAAAACATTCAGTACTTC.

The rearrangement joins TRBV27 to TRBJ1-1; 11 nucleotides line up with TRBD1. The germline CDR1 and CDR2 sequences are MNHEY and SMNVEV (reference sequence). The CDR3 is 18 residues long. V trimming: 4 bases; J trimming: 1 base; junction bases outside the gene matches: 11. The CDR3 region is CASSSGTIGTGGNTEAFF. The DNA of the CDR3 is TGTGCCAGCAGTTCCGGAACCATCGGGACAGGGGGGAACACTGAAGCTTTCTTT.

Here the CDR3 DNA reads TGTGCCAGCAGACAAGGGGTTTTTGAGACCCAGTACTTC. Amino acid sequence: CASRQGVFETQYF. The V call is TRBV5-4, the J call TRBJ2-5; possibly TRBD1 for D (5 bases). Trimming took 5 bases from V and 5 from J, leaving 13 bases between them. The germline V gene encodes CDR1 SGHNT and CDR2 YYREEE (reference sequence). The CDR3 runs to 13 residues.

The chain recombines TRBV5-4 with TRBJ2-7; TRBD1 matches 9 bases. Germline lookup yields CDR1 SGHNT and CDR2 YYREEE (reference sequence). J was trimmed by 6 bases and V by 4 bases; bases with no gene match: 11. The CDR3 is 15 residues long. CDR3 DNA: TGTGCCAGCAGCCCGGGGACAGGGACTCGCCTCGAGCAGTACTTC. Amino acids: CASSPGTGTRLEQYF.

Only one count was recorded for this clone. The CDR3 DNA sequence: TGTGCCAGCAGCCCCAACCGGGGACAGGGGGGCGAGCAGTACTTC. This gives the protein CASSPNRGQGGEQYF. This chain connects TRBV11-2 to TRBJ2-7; TRBD1 matches 11 bases. CDR1 and CDR2 (germline): SGHAT, FQNNGV. V lost 5 bases, J lost 6 bases, and 9 bases stayed unmatched. This CDR3 region has 15 residues.

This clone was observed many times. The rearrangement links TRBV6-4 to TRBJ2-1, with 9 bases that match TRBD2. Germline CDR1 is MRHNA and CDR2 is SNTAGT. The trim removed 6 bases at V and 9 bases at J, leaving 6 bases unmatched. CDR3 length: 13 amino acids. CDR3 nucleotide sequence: TGTGCCAGCAGGTTGGGACTAGCAATTGAGCAGTTCTTC. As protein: CASRLGLAIEQFF.

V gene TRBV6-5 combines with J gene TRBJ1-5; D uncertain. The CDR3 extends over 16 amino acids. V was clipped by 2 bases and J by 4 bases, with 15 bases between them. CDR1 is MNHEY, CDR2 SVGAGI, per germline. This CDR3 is CASSYAPVVENQPQHF. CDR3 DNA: TGTGCCAGCAGTTACGCCCCAGTGGTGGAGAATCAGCCCCAGCATTTT.

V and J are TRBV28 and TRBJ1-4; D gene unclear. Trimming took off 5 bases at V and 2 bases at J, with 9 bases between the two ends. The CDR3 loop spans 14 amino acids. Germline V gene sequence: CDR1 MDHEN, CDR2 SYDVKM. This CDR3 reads CASSRAGTNEKLFF. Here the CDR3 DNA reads TGTGCCAGCAGTCGCGCGGGGACTAATGAAAAACTGTTTTTT.

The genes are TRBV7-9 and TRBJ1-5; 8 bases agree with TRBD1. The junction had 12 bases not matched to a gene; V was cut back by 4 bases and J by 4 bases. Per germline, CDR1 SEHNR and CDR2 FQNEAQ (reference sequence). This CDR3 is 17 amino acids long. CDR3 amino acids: CASSSMTGQGRNQPQHF. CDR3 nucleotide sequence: TGTGCCAGCAGCTCGATGACAGGACAGGGTAGGAATCAGCCCCAGCATTTT.

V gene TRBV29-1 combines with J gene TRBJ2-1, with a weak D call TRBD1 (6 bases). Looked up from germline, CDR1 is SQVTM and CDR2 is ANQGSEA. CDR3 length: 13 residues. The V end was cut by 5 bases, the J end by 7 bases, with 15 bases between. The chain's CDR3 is CSVRRGTLNEQFF. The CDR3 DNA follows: TGCAGCGTTCGCAGGGGCACCCTGAATGAGCAGTTCTTC.

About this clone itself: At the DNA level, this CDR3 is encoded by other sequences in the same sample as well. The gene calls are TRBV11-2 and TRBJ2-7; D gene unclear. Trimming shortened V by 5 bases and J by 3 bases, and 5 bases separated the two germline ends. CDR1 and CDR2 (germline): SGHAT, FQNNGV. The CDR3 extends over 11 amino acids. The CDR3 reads CASSRSYEQYF. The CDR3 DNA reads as TGTGCCAGCAGCCGGAGCTACGAGCAGTACTTC. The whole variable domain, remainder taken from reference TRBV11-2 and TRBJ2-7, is EAGVAQSPRYKIIEKRQSVAFWCNPISGHATLYWYQQILGQGPKLLIQFQNNGVVDDSQLPKDRFSAERLKGVDSTLKIQPAKLEDSAVYLCASSRSYEQYFGPGTRLTVT.

The CDR3 reads CSVISHRGGTEAFF. The CDR3 DNA reads as TGCAGCGTAATAAGCCACAGGGGTGGAACTGAAGCTTTCTTT. The gene calls are TRBV29-1 and TRBJ1-1, with TRBD1 matching over 7 bases. V gave up 6 bases and J gave up 5 bases; unmatched junction bases: 12. The CDR3 sequence is 14 residues long. Germline CDR1 reads SQVTM; CDR2 reads ANQGSEA.

The CDR3 DNA reads as TGTGCCTGGAGTGTTAGCGACAGGCCTCCCCTCTATGGCTACACCTTC. It specifies CAWSVSDRPPLYGYTF. The genes are TRBV30 and TRBJ1-2; D might be TRBD1 (6 bases). The V end was cut by 0 bases, the J end by 4 bases, with 18 bases between. This CDR3 is 16 amino acids long. Germline assignment: CDR1 GTSNPN and CDR2 SVGIG (reference sequence).

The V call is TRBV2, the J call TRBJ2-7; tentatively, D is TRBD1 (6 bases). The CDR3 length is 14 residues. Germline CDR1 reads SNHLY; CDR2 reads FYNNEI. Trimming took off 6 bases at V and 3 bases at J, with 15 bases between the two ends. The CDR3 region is CASRTRTELYEQYF. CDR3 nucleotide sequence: TGTGCCAGCAGGACTCGGACAGAACTCTACGAGCAGTACTTC. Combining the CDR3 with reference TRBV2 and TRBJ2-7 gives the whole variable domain EPEVTQTPSHQVTQMGQEVILRCVPISNHLYFYWYRQILGQKVEFLVSFYNNEISEKSEIFDDQFSVERPDGSNFTLKIRSTKLEDSAMYFCASRTRTELYEQYFGPGTRLTVT.

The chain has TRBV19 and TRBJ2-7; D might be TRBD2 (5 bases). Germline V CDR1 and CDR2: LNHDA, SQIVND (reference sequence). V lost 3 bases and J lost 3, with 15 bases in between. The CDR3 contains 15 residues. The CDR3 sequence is CASSMTSAGRYEQYF. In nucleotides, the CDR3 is TGTGCCAGTAGTATGACCAGCGCGGGTCGCTACGAGCAGTACTTC.

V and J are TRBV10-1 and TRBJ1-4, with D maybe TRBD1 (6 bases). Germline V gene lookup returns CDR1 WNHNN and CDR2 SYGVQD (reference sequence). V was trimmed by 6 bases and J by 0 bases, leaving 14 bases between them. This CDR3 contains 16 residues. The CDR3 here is CASRETGLATNEKLFF. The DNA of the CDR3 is TGCGCCAGCAGGGAGACAGGCCTAGCAACTAATGAAAAACTGTTTTTT.

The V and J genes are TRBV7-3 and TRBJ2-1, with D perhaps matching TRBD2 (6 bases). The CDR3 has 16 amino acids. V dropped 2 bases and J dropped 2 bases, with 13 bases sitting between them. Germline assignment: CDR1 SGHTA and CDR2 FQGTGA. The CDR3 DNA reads TGTGCCAGCAGCTTATCCTCCGGGACTCCCTACAATGAGCAGTTCTTC. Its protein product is CASSLSSGTPYNEQFF.

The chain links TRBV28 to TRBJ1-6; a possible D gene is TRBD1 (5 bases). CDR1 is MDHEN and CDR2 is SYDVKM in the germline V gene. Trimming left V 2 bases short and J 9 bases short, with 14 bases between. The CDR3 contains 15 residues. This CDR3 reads CASSLGGQPSSPLHF. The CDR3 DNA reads TGTGCCAGCAGTTTAGGTGGACAACCAAGTTCACCCCTCCACTTT.

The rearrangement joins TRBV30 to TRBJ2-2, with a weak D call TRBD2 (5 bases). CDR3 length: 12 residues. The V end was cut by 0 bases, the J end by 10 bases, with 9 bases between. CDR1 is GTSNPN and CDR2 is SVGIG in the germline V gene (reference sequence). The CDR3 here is CAWSVSGMELFF. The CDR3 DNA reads TGTGCCTGGAGTGTATCCGGGATGGAGCTGTTTTTT.

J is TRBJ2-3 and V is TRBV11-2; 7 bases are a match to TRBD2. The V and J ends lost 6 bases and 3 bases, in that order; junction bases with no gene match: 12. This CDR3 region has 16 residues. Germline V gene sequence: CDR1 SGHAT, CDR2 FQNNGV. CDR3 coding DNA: TGTGCCAGCAGGGAACAAGCGGGACGGGGGACAGATACGCAGTATTTT. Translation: CASREQAGRGTDTQYF. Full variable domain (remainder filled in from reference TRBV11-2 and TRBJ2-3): EAGVAQSPRYKIIEKRQSVAFWCNPISGHATLYWYQQILGQGPKLLIQFQNNGVVDDSQLPKDRFSAERLKGVDSTLKIQPAKLEDSAVYLCASREQAGRGTDTQYFGPGTRLTVL.